The rows below give T cell receptor beta chains drawn from one sample of a study of cytomegalovirus exposure and HLA in healthy donors. The method was immunoSEQ multiplex PCR; TCRdb's version includes in-frame clones alone and lacks a portion of them. The data hold approximately 140,000 clones, with about four fifths observed a single time. The specimen sequenced was PBMCs. These receptors all come from a man over 45 in good health and CMV-seropositive. Each CDR3 is given with its conserved first and last residue. D genes are given only for firm matches. Size is stated for part of the rows, as once, few or many counts, or as a class when the clone is expanded.

J: TRBJ2-5; V: TRBV7-8; size: once; D: -; DNA: TGTGCCAGCAGCAAGCCGGGAGCTTACCAAGAGACCCAGTACTTC; CDR3: CASSKPGAYQETQYF
J: TRBJ1-4; V: TRBV9; size: -; D: -; DNA: TGTGCCAGCAGCTCAGAGTCACGGAGTGAAAAACTGTTTTTT; CDR3: CASSSESRSEKLFF
J: TRBJ2-1; V: TRBV5-1; size: -; D: TRBD2; DNA: TGCGCCAGCAGCTTTATGGCAACGACTAGCGGGAGGGGCAATGAGCAGTTCTTC; CDR3: CASSFMATTSGRGNEQFF
J: TRBJ2-1; V: TRBV5-1; size: -; D: -; DNA: TGCGCCAGCAAAGAGACTACAGACAATGAGCAGTTCTTC; CDR3: CASKETTDNEQFF
J: TRBJ2-2; V: TRBV2; size: -; D: TRBD1; DNA: TGTGCCAGCAGTGCCGACAGGGGGGTAGGCGGGGAGCTGTTTTTT; CDR3: CASSADRGVGGELFF
J: TRBJ2-5; V: TRBV10-3; size: -; D: -; DNA: TGTGCCAATTCGACACTCCCTGGGGAGACCCAGTACTTC; CDR3: CANSTLPGETQYF
J: TRBJ1-1; V: TRBV5-4; size: -; D: -; DNA: TGTGCCAGCAGCTTAGACAGAAACACTGAAGCTTTCTTT; CDR3: CASSLDRNTEAFF
J: TRBJ2-1; V: TRBV2; size: -; D: -; DNA: TGTGCCAGCACCCGGCACTATCAGTACAATGAGCAGTTCTTC; CDR3: CASTRHYQYNEQFF
J: TRBJ1-1; V: TRBV6-4; size: -; D: TRBD1; DNA: TGTGCCAGCAGTGCCCAACCGGGACAGATGAACACTGAAGCTTTCTTT; CDR3: CASSAQPGQMNTEAFF
J: TRBJ1-3; V: TRBV13; size: -; D: TRBD1; DNA: TGTGCCAGCAGCTGGACAGGCAGCTCTGGAAACACCATATATTTT; CDR3: CASSWTGSSGNTIYF
J: TRBJ1-5; V: TRBV19; size: -; D: -; DNA: TGTGCCAGTAGTAGCGACGACAGAGTAGCTTATTATAGCAATCAGCCCCAGCATTTT; CDR3: CASSSDDRVAYYSNQPQHF
J: TRBJ2-3; V: TRBV30; size: -; D: TRBD2; DNA: TGTGCCTGGAGTGAAGGCGGGAGGGTGTCAGATACGCAGTATTTT; CDR3: CAWSEGGRVSDTQYF
J: TRBJ2-1; V: TRBV5-1; size: -; D: -; DNA: TGCGCCAGCAGCCCTGAGGGTGGCTACAATGAGCAGTTCTTC; CDR3: CASSPEGGYNEQFF
J: TRBJ2-2; V: TRBV5-1; size: -; D: TRBD1; DNA: TGCGCCAGCAGCTACGCGACAGGGCACACCGGGGAGCTGTTTTTT; CDR3: CASSYATGHTGELFF
J: TRBJ1-2; V: TRBV28; size: -; D: TRBD1; DNA: TGTGCCAGCAATTCCGGGGGGACAGGGAGCGAGAAAGGCTACACCTTC; CDR3: CASNSGGTGSEKGYTF
J: TRBJ1-2; V: TRBV5-5; size: -; D: -; DNA: TGTGCCAGCAGCTCCAACAGGGCCGACTATGGCTACACCTTC; CDR3: CASSSNRADYGYTF
J: TRBJ2-5; V: TRBV27; size: once; D: TRBD2; DNA: TGTGCCAGCAGTGATATAGCGGGAGGGGGAGAGACCCAGTACTTC; CDR3: CASSDIAGGGETQYF
J: TRBJ1-3; V: TRBV4-1; size: -; D: TRBD1; DNA: TGCGCCAGCAGCCAAGGATGGGGACAGCCTAGAAACACCATATATTTT; CDR3: CASSQGWGQPRNTIYF
J: TRBJ2-1; V: TRBV10-3; size: -; D: -; DNA: TGTGCCATCAGCCCCGCTGCCGGGATAGCTTCGGGTGAGCAGTTCTTC; CDR3: CAISPAAGIASGEQFF
J: TRBJ1-1; V: TRBV7-9; size: -; D: -; DNA: TGTGCCAGCAGCCAAGGGACAACGAACACTGAAGCTTTCTTT; CDR3: CASSQGTTNTEAFF
J: TRBJ1-6; V: TRBV11-2; size: -; D: TRBD1; DNA: TGTGCCAGCAGCCTATACCCTCCCGGGACAGGGGATCCCCTCCACTTT; CDR3: CASSLYPPGTGDPLHF
J: TRBJ2-7; V: TRBV27; size: -; D: TRBD1; DNA: TGTGCCAGCAGTTCCCGTATTGGACAGGGAAGTCGCTACGAGCAGTACTTC; CDR3: CASSSRIGQGSRYEQYF
J: TRBJ2-1; V: TRBV19; size: -; D: -; DNA: TGTGCCAGTAGTCCCCCGGGGAACGGCAATGAGCAGTTCTTC; CDR3: CASSPPGNGNEQFF
J: TRBJ2-2; V: TRBV9; size: few; D: -; DNA: TGTGCCAGCAGCGGTCAGGTGGCCACCGGGGAGCTGTTTTTT; CDR3: CASSGQVATGELFF
J: TRBJ2-5; V: TRBV30; size: -; D: -; DNA: TGTGCCTGGTCCAAGACTTTTGAGACCCAGTACTTC; CDR3: CAWSKTFETQYF
J: TRBJ1-4; V: TRBV2; size: -; D: -; DNA: TGTGCCAGCAAGAGGGAGTCGGAAAAACTGTTTTTT; CDR3: CASKRESEKLFF
J: TRBJ2-7; V: TRBV28; size: few; D: TRBD2; DNA: TGTGCCAGCATCCAGGGGCCTAGCGGGATATCCTACGAGCAGTACTTC; CDR3: CASIQGPSGISYEQYF
J: TRBJ1-4; V: TRBV7-2; size: once; D: -; DNA: TGTGCCAGCAGCTTGGGGGGGAATAATGAAAAACTGTTTTTT; CDR3: CASSLGGNNEKLFF
J: TRBJ2-2; V: TRBV19; size: -; D: TRBD1; DNA: TGTGCCAGTTGGACAGGGATGATCACCGGGGAGCTGTTTTTT; CDR3: CASWTGMITGELFF
J: TRBJ2-2; V: TRBV2; size: once; D: TRBD1; DNA: TGTGCCAGCACCCGGGACAGAAACACCGGGGAGCTGTTTTTT; CDR3: CASTRDRNTGELFF
J: TRBJ1-1; V: TRBV18; size: -; D: TRBD1; DNA: TGTGCCAGCTCAACAACAGGGGACACTGAAGCTTTCTTT; CDR3: CASSTTGDTEAFF
J: TRBJ2-7; V: TRBV9; size: once; D: TRBD2; DNA: TGTGCCAGCAGCAAATATAGCGGGGATCCCTACGAGCAGTACTTC; CDR3: CASSKYSGDPYEQYF